The 27 T cell receptor beta chains given below trace back to one sample, sequenced in a study of CD8+ T cells in alopecia areata. It was cDNA, reverse transcribed from extracted RNA, that served as the sequencing template. Clones were read by immunoSEQ multiplex PCR, and TCRdb kept only the in-frame ones, dropping some. The sample has roughly 250,000 clones, 65% to 70% seen once. The sample here was CD4+ T cells sorted from blood, taken at week 0. These receptors all stem from a human donor with alopecia areata.

This chain links TRBV5-1 with TRBJ1-5, with D possibly TRBD1 on 6 matching bases. Per the germline V gene, CDR1 is SGHRS and CDR2 is YFSETQ. This CDR3 has 15 residues. V was cut by 4 bases and J by 0 bases, with 11 bases left in between. CDR3 amino acids: CASSPSDSSNQPQHF. The DNA for the CDR3 is TGCGCCAGCAGCCCGTCGGACAGTAGCAATCAGCCCCAGCATTTT.

The chain carries TRBV25-1 and TRBJ2-3; TRBD2 is a possible D gene (6 bases). This CDR3 is 13 amino acids long. Deletions cut 7 bases from V and 5 bases from J, with 13 bases between. The V gene's germline CDR1 is MGHDK and CDR2 SYGVNS. The DNA for the CDR3 is TGTGCCAGCAACGGGAGATTTGGAGATACGCAGTATTTT. It encodes CASNGRFGDTQYF.

This clone was counted a few times. The V gene is TRBV5-1, the J gene TRBJ2-3; TRBD2 is a possible D gene (5 bases). The germline V gene has CDR1 SGHRS and CDR2 YFSETQ. The CDR3 covers 14 residues. V lost 3 bases and J lost 1, with 9 bases in between. This CDR3 reads CASSWTGGTDTQYF. CDR3 nucleotides: TGCGCCAGCAGCTGGACCGGGGGCACAGATACGCAGTATTTT.

V is TRBV30 and J is TRBJ1-6; D is ambiguous. CDR1 is GTSNPN, CDR2 SVGIG, per germline (reference sequence). Trimming pared 0 bases from V and 8 bases from J, leaving 14 bases between. This CDR3 region has 15 residues. In DNA, the CDR3 is TGTGCCTGGAGTGTACAAATGGGTTTTGATTCACCCCTCCACTTT. This gives the protein CAWSVQMGFDSPLHF.

V and J are TRBV10-3 and TRBJ1-2; D remains unclear. Trimming took off 3 bases at V and 7 bases at J, with 21 bases between the two ends. Per the germline V gene, CDR1 is ENHRY and CDR2 is SYGVKD. This CDR3 spans 16 amino acids. Here the CDR3 DNA reads TGTGCCATCAGTGACTTCCGAGTCAGAAGGGAAGGTGGCTACACCTTC. As protein: CAISDFRVRREGGYTF.

CDR3 loop: CSHASRAGQETQYF. CDR3 in DNA: TGCAGCCATGCGAGCAGGGCGGGACAAGAGACCCAGTACTTC. This sequence joins TRBV29-1 and TRBJ2-5, with D possibly matching TRBD2 (6 bases). CDR3 length: 14 amino acids. Germline-derived CDR1 and CDR2 are SQVTM and ANQGSEA. Trimming took 8 bases from V and 2 from J, leaving 18 bases between them.

This clone has just a few counts. The rearrangement uses TRBV4-3 and TRBJ2-1, with a weak D call TRBD2 (6 bases). Looked up from germline, CDR1 is LGHNA and CDR2 is YSLEER. Trimming cost V 4 bases and J 7 bases, with 11 bases left between them. CDR3 length: 13 amino acids. The CDR3 spells CASSRDSGNEQFF. In DNA form, the CDR3 reads TGCGCCAGCAGCCGGGACTCAGGGAATGAGCAGTTCTTC.

The chain has TRBV2 and TRBJ2-2; a weak D match, TRBD2 (6 bases). Germline-derived CDR1 and CDR2 are SNHLY and FYNNEI. The CDR3 spans 13 residues. The germline V and J ends were trimmed by 7 bases and 5 bases, with 11 bases remaining between them. The CDR3 loop is CASTKEGTGELFF. The CDR3 DNA follows: TGTGCCAGCACCAAGGAGGGGACCGGGGAGCTGTTTTTT. The whole variable domain, filled in from reference TRBV2 and TRBJ2-2, reads EPEVTQTPSHQVTQMGQEVILRCVPISNHLYFYWYRQILGQKVEFLVSFYNNEISEKSEIFDDQFSVERPDGSNFTLKIRSTKLEDSAMYFCASTKEGTGELFFGEGSRLTVL.

V gene TRBV5-1 combines with J gene TRBJ2-5; 8 bases agree with TRBD2. This CDR3 has 13 amino acids. Germline loops: CDR1 SGHRS, CDR2 YFSETQ. The junction had 2 bases not matched to a gene; V was cut back by 4 bases and J by 3 bases. CDR3 coding DNA: TGCGCCAGCAGCAGCGGGGGTGAAGAGACCCAGTACTTC. It encodes CASSSGGEETQYF.

The table lists this clone with a few counts. This sample also contains other DNA sequences that code for the same CDR3. This sequence joins TRBV29-1 and TRBJ2-3; D remains ambiguous. The CDR3 is made up of 11 amino acids. V dropped 4 bases and J dropped 3 bases, with 5 bases sitting between them. Germline V gene sequence: CDR1 SQVTM, CDR2 ANQGSEA. This chain's CDR3 is CSVGLTDTQYF. The CDR3 coding sequence is TGCAGCGTTGGGCTAACAGATACGCAGTATTTT.

This clone was detected once. V is TRBV5-1 and J is TRBJ2-7; D is unresolved. This CDR3 is 13 amino acids long. The V gene's germline CDR1 is SGHRS and CDR2 YFSETQ. Trimming took 1 base from V and 7 from J, leaving 12 bases between them. The CDR3 region has the DNA TGCGCCAGCAGCTTGAGGGCGATGGGAGAGCAGTACTTC. This encodes CASSLRAMGEQYF.

This chain links TRBV9 with TRBJ2-3; D call uncertain. With 0 bases removed from V and 0 bases from J, the gap between germline ends came to 11 bases. CDR1 SGDLS and CDR2 YYNGEE come from the germline V gene. This CDR3 is 16 amino acids long. The CDR3 DNA is TGTGCCAGCAGCGTAGAGATAGGAACAAGCACAGATACGCAGTATTTT. It yields the protein CASSVEIGTSTDTQYF. The whole variable domain, filled in from reference TRBV9 and TRBJ2-3, reads DSGVTQTPKHLITATGQRVTLRCSPRSGDLSVYWYQQSLDQGLQFLIQYYNGEERAKGNILERFSAQQFPDLHSELNLSSLELGDSALYFCASSVEIGTSTDTQYFGPGTRLTVL.

This clone was picked up a small number of times. The chain carries TRBV5-1 and TRBJ2-6; no firm D call. This CDR3 is built from 14 residues. Trimming pared 2 bases from V and 0 bases from J, leaving 3 bases between. Germline V gives CDR1 SGHRS, CDR2 YFSETQ. The CDR3 nucleotides are TGCGCCAGCAGCTTTTCCTCTGGGGCCAACGTCCTGACTTTC. Translation: CASSFSSGANVLTF.

The chain combines TRBV6-5 with TRBJ1-1; D remains unclear. The CDR3 has 14 residues. Per germline, CDR1 MNHEY and CDR2 SVGAGI. The ends were cut back, 0 bases at V and 3 bases at J, with 8 bases in the middle. The CDR3 loop is CASSYSWQDTEAFF. For the CDR3, the DNA is TGTGCCAGCAGTTACTCGTGGCAGGACACTGAAGCTTTCTTT.

The chain carries TRBV4-3 and TRBJ1-2; D perhaps matches TRBD1 (5 bases). From germline, CDR1 is LGHNA and CDR2 YSLEER. This CDR3 comprises 16 residues. Trimming took off 0 bases at V and 2 bases at J, with 13 bases between the two ends. CDR3 amino acids: CASSQDRSGGNYGYTF. The CDR3 DNA sequence: TGCGCCAGCAGCCAAGATCGATCGGGGGGGAACTATGGCTACACCTTC.

V gene TRBV19 combines with J gene TRBJ2-1; D not resolved. The CDR3 loop spans 13 amino acids. Germline loops: CDR1 LNHDA, CDR2 SQIVND (reference sequence). Trimming left V 6 bases short and J 0 bases short, with 6 bases between. CDR3 sequence reads: CASRSYSYNEQFF. In DNA form, the CDR3 reads TGTGCCAGTAGGTCCTACTCCTACAATGAGCAGTTCTTC.

The chain has TRBV29-1 and TRBJ1-1; D gene unclear. This CDR3 has 11 residues. The germline V and J ends were trimmed by 5 bases and 7 bases, with 11 bases remaining between them. CDR1 and CDR2 (germline): SQVTM, ANQGSEA. CDR3 sequence reads: CSVFGLVEAFF. CDR3 in DNA: TGCAGCGTTTTCGGACTTGTTGAAGCTTTCTTT. The variable domain in full, completed from reference TRBV29-1 and TRBJ1-1, reads SAVISQKPSRDICQRGTSLTIQCQVDSQVTMMFWYRQQPGQSLTLIATANQGSEATYESGFVIDKFPISRPNLTFSTLTVSNMSPEDSSIYLCSVFGLVEAFFGQGTRLTVV.

The chain joins TRBV30 to TRBJ2-1; D uncertain. Trimming pared 4 bases from V and 7 bases from J, leaving 8 bases between. This CDR3 has 11 residues. CDR1 is GTSNPN, CDR2 SVGIG, per germline (reference sequence). DNA for the CDR3: TGTGCCTGGACCGGCTTAAATGAGCAGTTCTTC. Residues: CAWTGLNEQFF.

The chain is built from TRBV30 and TRBJ1-2; D is ambiguous. V dropped 5 bases and J dropped 1 base, with 5 bases sitting between them. Germline-derived CDR1 and CDR2 are GTSNPN and SVGIG (reference sequence). The CDR3 is 11 residues long. The chain's CDR3 is CAWWGNYGYTF. In DNA form, the CDR3 reads TGTGCCTGGTGGGGTAACTATGGCTACACCTTC.

The chain couples TRBV10-3 to TRBJ2-2; TRBD2 agrees at 8 bases. The CDR3 has 14 amino acids. V lost 7 bases, J lost 2 bases, and 3 bases stayed unmatched. Germline-derived CDR1 and CDR2 are ENHRY and SYGVKD. The CDR3 is CAITGGANTGELFF. For the CDR3, the DNA is TGTGCCATCACCGGGGGGGCTAACACCGGGGAGCTGTTTTTT.

Concerning this clone: At the DNA level, this CDR3 is encoded by other sequences in the same sample as well. This chain joins TRBV30 and TRBJ1-1; the D is unclear. CDR1 is GTSNPN, CDR2 SVGIG, per germline (reference sequence). The CDR3 spans 13 residues. Deletions cut 1 base from V and 1 base from J, with 7 bases between. The CDR3 region has the DNA TGTGCCTGGAGTGCGCAGACGAACACTGAAGCTTTCTTT. This codes for CAWSAQTNTEAFF.

The chain combines TRBV29-1 with TRBJ1-1; D is undetermined. V was cut by 3 bases and J by 5 bases, with 4 bases left in between. CDR3 size: 10 residues. CDR1 SQVTM and CDR2 ANQGSEA come from the germline V gene. The CDR3 DNA is TGCAGCGTTGATTATACTGAAGCTTTCTTT. Protein product: CSVDYTEAFF.

The genes are TRBV30 and TRBJ1-6; tentative D call: TRBD1 (5 bases). CDR3 length equals 14 residues. V shed 7 bases and J shed 0 bases, with 10 bases lying between them. CDR1 and CDR2 from the germline V gene are GTSNPN and SVGIG (reference sequence). The chain's CDR3 is CALTESSYNSPLHF. CDR3 coding DNA: TGTGCCTTGACAGAGAGCTCCTATAATTCACCCCTCCACTTT. Using reference TRBV30 and TRBJ1-6 for the parts outside the CDR3, the full variable domain is SQTIHQWPATLVQPVGSPLSLECTVEGTSNPNLYWYRQAAGRGLQLLFYSVGIGQISSEVPQNLSASRPQDRQFILSSKKLLLSDSGFYLCALTESSYNSPLHFGNGTRLTVT.

The chain carries TRBV6-5 and TRBJ1-6, with D perhaps TRBD1 (6 bases). V was shortened by 7 bases and J by 8 bases, with 15 bases between the two germline ends. Germline V lookup: CDR1 MNHEY, CDR2 SVGAGI. The CDR3 extends over 14 amino acids. CDR3 region: CASNQGRRDSPLHF. DNA for the CDR3: TGTGCCAGCAACCAGGGGAGGAGGGATTCACCCCTCCACTTT.

There are a few counts of this clone. The V call is TRBV29-1, the J call TRBJ2-1, with a possible D match to TRBD2 (5 bases). Trimming stripped 4 bases from V and 4 bases from J, with 14 bases between. The germline gives CDR1 SQVTM, CDR2 ANQGSEA. CDR3 length: 14 residues. Written as DNA, the CDR3 is TGCAGCGTTGTAGAGGGCGTAAGGTACAATGAGCAGTTCTTC. Its translation: CSVVEGVRYNEQFF.

V is TRBV7-2 and J is TRBJ1-2, with D possibly matching TRBD1 (5 bases). This CDR3 contains 15 residues. The germline V and J ends were trimmed by 1 base and 2 bases, with 11 bases remaining between them. The germline V gene has CDR1 SGHTA and CDR2 FQGNSA. The CDR3 reads CASSLEGRANYGYTF. CDR3 nucleotide sequence: TGTGCCAGCAGCTTAGAGGGCAGGGCAAACTATGGCTACACCTTC.

The chain carries TRBV29-1 and TRBJ2-2; the D is unclear. The CDR3 is 12 amino acids. CDR1 SQVTM and CDR2 ANQGSEA come from the germline V gene. Trimming removed 4 bases at V and 2 bases at J, with 5 bases between. CDR3 DNA: TGCAGCGTTGGTACTAACACCGGGGAGCTGTTTTTT. Its translation: CSVGTNTGELFF.